This passage covers 7 T cell receptor beta chains from one sample sequenced in a study of blood T cell repertoires in COVID-19. The protocol was immunoSEQ multiplex PCR, while the TCRdb copy is restricted to in-frame clones and leaves out a portion. The data contain around 71,000 clones, around nine tenths of them singletons. Sequencing was carried out using peripheral blood. The source is a woman aged 55-70 years with acute or convalescent COVID-19.

As concerns this clone: Relative to the germline gene, one junction end is altered; a read error may explain this. The chain links TRBV6-2 or TRBV6-3 to TRBJ2-3; tentative D call: TRBD1 (6 bases). The CDR3 extends over 12 amino acids. Germline V gives CDR1 MNHEY, CDR2 SVGEGT. The DNA of the CDR3 is TGTGCCAGCAGTTACTCGACAGGTCCTCAGGATTTT. Encoded protein: CASSYSTGPQDF.

The chain is built from TRBV9 and TRBJ2-1; 10 bases line up with TRBD2. J gave up 3 bases and V 0 bases, and 6 bases lay outside the gene matches. CDR3 length: 17 amino acids. Germline CDR1 SGDLS, CDR2 YYNGEE. CDR3 in DNA: TGTGCCAGCAGCGTAGGAGTAGCGGGAGGCCACTACAATGAGCAGTTCTTC. Translating it yields CASSVGVAGGHYNEQFF.

The chain links TRBV15 to TRBJ2-7; 8 bases align to TRBD2. Germline CDR1 LNHNV, CDR2 YYDKDF (reference sequence). The CDR3 consists of 16 residues. The V and J ends lost 6 bases and 0 bases, in that order; junction bases with no gene match: 10. The CDR3 coding sequence is TGTGCCACCAGACAAGTACCCCTAGCGGGCTCCTACGAGCAGTACTTC. This gives the protein CATRQVPLAGSYEQYF.

The V call is TRBV2, the J call TRBJ2-1; TRBD2 agrees at 11 bases. V lost 7 bases, J lost 4 bases, and 6 bases stayed unmatched. The germline V gene has CDR1 SNHLY and CDR2 FYNNEI. This CDR3 has 15 residues. The CDR3 loop is CASKWGTSGYNEQFF. CDR3 coding DNA: TGTGCCAGCAAATGGGGGACTAGCGGTTACAATGAGCAGTTCTTC.

The table lists this clone with a few counts. J is TRBJ1-1 and V is TRBV5-4, with 9 nucleotides matching TRBD1. Losses at the gene ends were 6 bases for V and 4 bases for J; bases not matched to a gene: 7. CDR1 and CDR2 from the germline V gene are SGHNT and YYREEE (reference sequence). The CDR3 is 14 residues long. This CDR3 reads CASKRRTGATEAFF. CDR3 nucleotide sequence: TGTGCCAGCAAGCGGCGGACAGGGGCCACTGAAGCTTTCTTT.

The chain uses TRBV29-1 and TRBJ2-5; 8 bases align to TRBD1. V was pared by 3 bases and J by 3 bases, with 6 bases of the junction left unmatched. CDR3 length: 14 residues. CDR1 and CDR2 (germline): SQVTM, ANQGSEA. The CDR3 sequence is CSVERDRRKETQYF. The CDR3 DNA is TGCAGCGTTGAGCGGGACAGGAGAAAAGAGACCCAGTACTTC.

The rearrangement joins TRBV5-1 to TRBJ1-1; possible D gene TRBD1, 6 bases. Germline CDR1 SGHRS, CDR2 YFSETQ. This CDR3 is built from 14 residues. Trimming cost V 3 bases and J 4 bases, with 13 bases left between them. Here the CDR3 reads CASSSLQGTTEAFF. CDR3 bases: TGCGCCAGCAGCTCCCTTCAGGGGACCACTGAAGCTTTCTTT.